The T cell receptor beta chain described here comes from a study of blood T cell repertoires in COVID-19. Study-level information: The origin of the acute and convalescent COVID-19 samples was the United States, Italy and Spain. T cells, B-cell-depleted T cells, or PBMCs provided the cDNA or gDNA that served as material.

Authors' processing steps: The authors estimated nucleated cell counts from reference gene primer amplification. Only in-frame clones appear in the TCRdb table, and some are missing; sequencing was by immunoSEQ multiplex PCR. The D gene and trimming were derived from the DNA, and the V and J assignments and clone size from that table. Among roughly 60,000 clones listed, over 75% were seen once. V lost 6 bases and J 2 bases, leaving 10 bases between the germline ends. The CDR3 totals 13 residues. CDR1 and CDR2 from the germline V gene are LNHDA and SQIVND (reference sequence). The clonotype was recovered from a human donor in a cohort sampled during active COVID-19. What was sequenced was peripheral blood. The V call is TRBV19, the J call TRBJ1-1; unclear D gene. The CDR3 bases are TGTGCCAGTAGGCCCACAGTTAACACTGAAGCTTTCTTT. Its protein product is CASRPTVNTEAFF.